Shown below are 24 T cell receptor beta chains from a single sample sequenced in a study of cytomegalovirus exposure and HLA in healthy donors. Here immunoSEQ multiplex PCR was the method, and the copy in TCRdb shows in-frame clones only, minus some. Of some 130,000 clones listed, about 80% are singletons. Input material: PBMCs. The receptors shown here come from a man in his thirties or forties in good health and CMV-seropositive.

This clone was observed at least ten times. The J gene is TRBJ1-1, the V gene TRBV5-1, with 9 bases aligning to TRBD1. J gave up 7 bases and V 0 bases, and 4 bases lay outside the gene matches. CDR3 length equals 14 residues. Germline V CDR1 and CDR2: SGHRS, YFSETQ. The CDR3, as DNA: TGCGCCAGCAGCTTGGGGCCGGGACAGGGTGAAGCTTTCTTT. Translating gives CASSLGPGQGEAFF.

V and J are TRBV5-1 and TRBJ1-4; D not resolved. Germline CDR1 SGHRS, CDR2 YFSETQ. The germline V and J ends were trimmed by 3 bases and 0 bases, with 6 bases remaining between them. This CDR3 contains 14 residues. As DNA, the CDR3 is TGCGCCAGCAGCTCCGAGGCAACTAATGAAAAACTGTTTTTT. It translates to CASSSEATNEKLFF.

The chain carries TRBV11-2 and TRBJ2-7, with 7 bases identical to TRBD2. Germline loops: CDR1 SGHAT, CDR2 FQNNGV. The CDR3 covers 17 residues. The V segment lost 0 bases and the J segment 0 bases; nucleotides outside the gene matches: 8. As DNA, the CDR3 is TGTGCCAGCAGCTTAGATCGGGGGGTCGGAGCCTCCTACGAGCAGTACTTC. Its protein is CASSLDRGVGASYEQYF.

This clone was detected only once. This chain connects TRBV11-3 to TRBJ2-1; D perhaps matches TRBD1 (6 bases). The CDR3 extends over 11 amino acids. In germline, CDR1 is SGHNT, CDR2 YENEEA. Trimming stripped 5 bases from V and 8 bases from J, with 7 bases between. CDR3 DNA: TGTGCCAGCAGCGCAGGGGATGAGCAGTTCTTC. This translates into CASSAGDEQFF.

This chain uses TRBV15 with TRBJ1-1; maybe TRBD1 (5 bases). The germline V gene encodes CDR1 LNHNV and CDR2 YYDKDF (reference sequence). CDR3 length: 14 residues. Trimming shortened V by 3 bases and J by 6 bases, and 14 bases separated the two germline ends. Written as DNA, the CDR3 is TGTGCCACCAGCAGGGGGCCCATTTACGCTGAAGCTTTCTTT. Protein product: CATSRGPIYAEAFF.

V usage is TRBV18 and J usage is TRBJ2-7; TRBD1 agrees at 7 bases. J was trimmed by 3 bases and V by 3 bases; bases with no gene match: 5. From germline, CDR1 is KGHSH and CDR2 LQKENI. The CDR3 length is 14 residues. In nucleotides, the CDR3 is TGTGCCAGCTCACCCGGGACAGAAGGCTACGAGCAGTACTTC. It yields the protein CASSPGTEGYEQYF.

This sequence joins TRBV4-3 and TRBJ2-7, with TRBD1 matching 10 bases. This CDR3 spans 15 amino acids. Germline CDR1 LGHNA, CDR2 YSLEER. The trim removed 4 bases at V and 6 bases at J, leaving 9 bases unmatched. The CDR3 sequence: CASSLGTGAGSEQYF. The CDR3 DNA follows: TGCGCCAGCAGCCTAGGGACAGGGGCTGGATCCGAGCAGTACTTC.

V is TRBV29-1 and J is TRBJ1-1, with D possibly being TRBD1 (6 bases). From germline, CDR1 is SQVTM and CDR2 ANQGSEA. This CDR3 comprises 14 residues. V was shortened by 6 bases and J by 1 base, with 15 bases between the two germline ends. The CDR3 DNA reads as TGCAGCGTGGTGCAGGGGCCAGGGAACACTGAAGCTTTCTTT. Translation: CSVVQGPGNTEAFF.

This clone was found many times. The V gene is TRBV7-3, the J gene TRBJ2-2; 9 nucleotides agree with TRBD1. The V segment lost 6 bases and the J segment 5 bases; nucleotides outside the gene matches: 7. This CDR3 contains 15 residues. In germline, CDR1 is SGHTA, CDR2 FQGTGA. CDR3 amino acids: CASRLQGAETGELFF. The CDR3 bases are TGTGCCAGCAGACTACAGGGGGCAGAGACCGGGGAGCTGTTTTTT.

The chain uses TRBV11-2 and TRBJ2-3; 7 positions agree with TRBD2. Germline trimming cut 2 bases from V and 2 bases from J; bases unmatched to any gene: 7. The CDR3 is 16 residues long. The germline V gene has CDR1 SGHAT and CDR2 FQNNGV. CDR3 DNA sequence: TGTGCCAGCAGCTTACGTAGCGGGTACTCCACAGATACGCAGTATTTT. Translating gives CASSLRSGYSTDTQYF.

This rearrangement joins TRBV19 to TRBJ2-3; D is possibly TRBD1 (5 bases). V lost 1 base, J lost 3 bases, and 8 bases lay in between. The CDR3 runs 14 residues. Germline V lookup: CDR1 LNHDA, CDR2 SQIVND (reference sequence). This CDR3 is CASSIGPGTDTQYF. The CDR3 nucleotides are TGTGCCAGTAGTATAGGGCCAGGGACAGATACGCAGTATTTT.

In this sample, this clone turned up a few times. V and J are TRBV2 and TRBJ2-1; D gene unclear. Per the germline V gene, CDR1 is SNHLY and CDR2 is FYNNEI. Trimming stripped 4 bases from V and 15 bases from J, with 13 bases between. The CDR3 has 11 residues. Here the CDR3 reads CASSVRSDPFF. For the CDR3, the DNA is TGTGCCAGCAGTGTCAGAAGTGATCCGTTCTTC.

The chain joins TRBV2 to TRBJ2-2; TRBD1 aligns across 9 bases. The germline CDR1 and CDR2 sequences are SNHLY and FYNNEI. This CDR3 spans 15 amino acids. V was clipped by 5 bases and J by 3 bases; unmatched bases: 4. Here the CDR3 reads CASSQDRGYTGELFF. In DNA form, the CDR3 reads TGTGCCAGCAGTCAAGACAGGGGGTACACCGGGGAGCTGTTTTTT.

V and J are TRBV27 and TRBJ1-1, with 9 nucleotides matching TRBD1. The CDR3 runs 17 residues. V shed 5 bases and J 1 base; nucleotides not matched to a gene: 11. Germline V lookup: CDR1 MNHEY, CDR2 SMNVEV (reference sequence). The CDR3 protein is CASSPLGTGFGNTEAFF. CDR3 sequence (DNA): TGTGCCAGCAGTCCTCTCGGGACAGGGTTTGGGAACACTGAAGCTTTCTTT.

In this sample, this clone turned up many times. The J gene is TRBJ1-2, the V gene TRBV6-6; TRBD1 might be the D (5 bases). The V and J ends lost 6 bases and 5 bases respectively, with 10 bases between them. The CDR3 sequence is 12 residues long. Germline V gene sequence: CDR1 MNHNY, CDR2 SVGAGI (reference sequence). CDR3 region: CASSEGAYGYTF. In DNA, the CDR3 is TGTGCCAGCAGCGAAGGGGCTTATGGCTACACCTTC.

This CDR3 is CASSRQGSYGYTF. Written as DNA, the CDR3 is TGTGCCAGCAGCCGACAGGGCTCCTATGGCTACACCTTC. The V call is TRBV7-3, the J call TRBJ1-2, with 7 bases that match TRBD1. This CDR3 is 13 amino acids long. V trimming: 5 bases; J trimming: 4 bases; junction bases outside the gene matches: 4. CDR1 and CDR2 (germline): SGHTA, FQGTGA.

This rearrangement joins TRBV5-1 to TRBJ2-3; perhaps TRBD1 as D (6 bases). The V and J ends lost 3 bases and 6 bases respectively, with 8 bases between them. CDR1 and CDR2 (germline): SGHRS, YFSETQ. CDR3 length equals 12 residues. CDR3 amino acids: CASSSQGDTQYF. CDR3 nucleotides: TGCGCCAGCAGCTCCCAGGGGGATACGCAGTATTTT.

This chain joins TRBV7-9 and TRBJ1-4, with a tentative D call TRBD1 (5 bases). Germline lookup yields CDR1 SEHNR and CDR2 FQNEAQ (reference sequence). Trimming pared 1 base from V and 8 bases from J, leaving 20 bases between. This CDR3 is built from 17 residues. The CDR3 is CASSLGAGGETNEKLFF. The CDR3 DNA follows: TGTGCCAGCAGCTTAGGTGCGGGGGGGGAGACGAACGAAAAACTGTTTTTT.

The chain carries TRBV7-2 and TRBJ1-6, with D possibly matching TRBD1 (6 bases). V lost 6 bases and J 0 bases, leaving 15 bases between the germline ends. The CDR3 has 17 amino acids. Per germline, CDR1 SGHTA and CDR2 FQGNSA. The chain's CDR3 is CASRPLDRSSYNSPLHF. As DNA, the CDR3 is TGTGCCAGCAGACCCTTGGACAGAAGCTCCTATAATTCACCCCTCCACTTT.

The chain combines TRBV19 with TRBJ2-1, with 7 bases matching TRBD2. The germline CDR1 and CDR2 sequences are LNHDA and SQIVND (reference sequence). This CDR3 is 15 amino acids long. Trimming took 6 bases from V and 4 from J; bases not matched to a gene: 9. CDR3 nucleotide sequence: TGTGCCAGTAGAAACCGACTAGCCGATTACAATGAGCAGTTCTTC. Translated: CASRNRLADYNEQFF.

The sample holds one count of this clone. CDR3 region: CASSPGLAGSSYEQYF. The CDR3 DNA reads as TGTGCCAGCAGCCCCGGACTAGCGGGGAGCTCCTACGAGCAGTACTTC. The chain employs TRBV9 and TRBJ2-7; 12 bases are a match to TRBD2. CDR3 length: 16 residues. V lost 4 bases and J lost 0; bases outside the gene matches: 5. Germline CDR1 and CDR2: SGDLS and YYNGEE.

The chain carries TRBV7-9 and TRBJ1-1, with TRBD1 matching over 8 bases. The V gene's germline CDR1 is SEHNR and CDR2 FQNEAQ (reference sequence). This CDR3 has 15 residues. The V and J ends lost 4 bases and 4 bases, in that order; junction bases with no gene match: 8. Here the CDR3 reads CASSSPGGGGTEAFF. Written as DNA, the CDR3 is TGTGCCAGCAGCTCCCCAGGGGGCGGTGGCACTGAAGCTTTCTTT.

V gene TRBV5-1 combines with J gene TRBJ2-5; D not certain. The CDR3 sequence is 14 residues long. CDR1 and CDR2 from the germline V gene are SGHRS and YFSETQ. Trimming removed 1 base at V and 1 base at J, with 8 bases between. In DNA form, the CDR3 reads TGCGCCAGCAGCTTGCAGAACCTCCAAGAGACCCAGTACTTC. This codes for CASSLQNLQETQYF.

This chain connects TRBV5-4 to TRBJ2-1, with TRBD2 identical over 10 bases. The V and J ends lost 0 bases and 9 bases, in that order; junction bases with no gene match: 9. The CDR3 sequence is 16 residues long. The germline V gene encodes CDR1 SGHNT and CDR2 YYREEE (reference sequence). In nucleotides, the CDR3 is TGTGCCAGCAGCTTGGCTGGAGCGGGAGGGATCGGTGAGCAGTTCTTC. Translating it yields CASSLAGAGGIGEQFF. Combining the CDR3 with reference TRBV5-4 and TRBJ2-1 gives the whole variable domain ETGVTQSPTHLIKTRGQQVTLRCSSQSGHNTVSWYQQALGQGPQFIFQYYREEENGRGNFPPRFSGLQFPNYSSELNVNALELDDSALYLCASSLAGAGGIGEQFFGPGTRLTVL.